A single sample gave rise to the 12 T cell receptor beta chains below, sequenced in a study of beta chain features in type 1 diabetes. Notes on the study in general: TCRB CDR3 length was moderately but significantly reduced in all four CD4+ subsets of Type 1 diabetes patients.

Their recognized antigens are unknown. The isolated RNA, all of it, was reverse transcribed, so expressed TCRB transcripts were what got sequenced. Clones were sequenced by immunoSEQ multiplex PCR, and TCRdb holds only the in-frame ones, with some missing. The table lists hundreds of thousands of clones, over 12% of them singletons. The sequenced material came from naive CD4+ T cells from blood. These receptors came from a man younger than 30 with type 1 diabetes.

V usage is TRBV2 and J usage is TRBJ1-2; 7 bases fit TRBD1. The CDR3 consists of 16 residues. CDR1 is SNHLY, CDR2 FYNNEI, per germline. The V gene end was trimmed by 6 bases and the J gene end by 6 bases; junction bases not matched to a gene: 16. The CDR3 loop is CASRGQGTVVYDGYTF. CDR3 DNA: TGTGCCAGCAGGGGACAAGGGACAGTTGTGTATGATGGCTACACCTTC.

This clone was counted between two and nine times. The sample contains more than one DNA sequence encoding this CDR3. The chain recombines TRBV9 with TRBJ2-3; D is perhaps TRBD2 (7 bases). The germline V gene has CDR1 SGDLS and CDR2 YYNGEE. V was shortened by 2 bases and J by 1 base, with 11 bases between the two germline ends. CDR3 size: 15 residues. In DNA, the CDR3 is TGTGCCAGCAGCGTTGGGGGGGGCCGCACAGATACGCAGTATTTT. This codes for CASSVGGGRTDTQYF.

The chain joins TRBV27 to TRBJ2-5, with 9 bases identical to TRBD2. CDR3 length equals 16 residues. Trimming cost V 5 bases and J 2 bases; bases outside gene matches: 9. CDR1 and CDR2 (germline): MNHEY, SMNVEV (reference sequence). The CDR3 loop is CASSMTSGSGQETQYF. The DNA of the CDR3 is TGTGCCAGCAGTATGACTAGCGGATCAGGACAAGAGACCCAGTACTTC.

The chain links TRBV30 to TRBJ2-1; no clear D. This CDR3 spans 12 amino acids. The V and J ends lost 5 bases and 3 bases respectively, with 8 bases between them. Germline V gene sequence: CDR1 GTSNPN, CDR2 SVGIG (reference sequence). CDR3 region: CAWSTGYNEQFF. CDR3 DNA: TGTGCCTGGTCGACGGGCTACAATGAGCAGTTCTTC.

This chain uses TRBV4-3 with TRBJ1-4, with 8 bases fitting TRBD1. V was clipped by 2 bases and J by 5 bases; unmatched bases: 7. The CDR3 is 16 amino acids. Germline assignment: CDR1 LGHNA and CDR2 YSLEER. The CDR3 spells CASSQNARTGNEKLFF. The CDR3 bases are TGCGCCAGCAGCCAAAACGCTCGGACAGGGAATGAAAAACTGTTTTTT.

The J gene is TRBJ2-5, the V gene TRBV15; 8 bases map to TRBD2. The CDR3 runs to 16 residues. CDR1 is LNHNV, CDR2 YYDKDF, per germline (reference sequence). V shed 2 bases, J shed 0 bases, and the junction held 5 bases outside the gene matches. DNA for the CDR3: TGTGCCACCAGCAGACGCCAGCGGGGGTACCAAGAGACCCAGTACTTC. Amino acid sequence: CATSRRQRGYQETQYF.

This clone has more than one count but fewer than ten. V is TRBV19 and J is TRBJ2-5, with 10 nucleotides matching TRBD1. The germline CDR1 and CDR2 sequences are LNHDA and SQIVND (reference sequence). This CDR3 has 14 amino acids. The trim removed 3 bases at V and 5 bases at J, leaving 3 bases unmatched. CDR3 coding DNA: TGTGCCAGTAGTATGACAGGGGGCCGGGAGACCCAGTACTTC. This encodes CASSMTGGRETQYF.

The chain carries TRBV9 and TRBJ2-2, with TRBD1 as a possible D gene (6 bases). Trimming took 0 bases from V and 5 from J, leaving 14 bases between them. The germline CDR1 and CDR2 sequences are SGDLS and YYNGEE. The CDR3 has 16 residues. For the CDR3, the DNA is TGTGCCAGCAGCGTAGAAGGCAGGGGAAGGACCGGGGAGCTGTTTTTT. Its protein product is CASSVEGRGRTGELFF.

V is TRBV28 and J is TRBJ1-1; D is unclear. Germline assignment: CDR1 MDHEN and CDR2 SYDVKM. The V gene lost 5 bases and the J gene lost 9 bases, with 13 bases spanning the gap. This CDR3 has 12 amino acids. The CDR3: CASSPSVAKAFF. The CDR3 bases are TGTGCCAGCAGTCCTAGTGTGGCCAAAGCTTTCTTT.

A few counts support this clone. The chain's CDR3 is CASSQDSSQPQHF. In DNA, the CDR3 is TGCGCCAGCAGCCAAGATTCCAGTCAGCCCCAGCATTTT. The rearrangement uses TRBV4-3 and TRBJ1-5; D gene unclear. Germline lookup yields CDR1 LGHNA and CDR2 YSLEER. V lost 0 bases to trimming and J lost 6 bases, with 6 bases between them. The CDR3 runs 13 residues.

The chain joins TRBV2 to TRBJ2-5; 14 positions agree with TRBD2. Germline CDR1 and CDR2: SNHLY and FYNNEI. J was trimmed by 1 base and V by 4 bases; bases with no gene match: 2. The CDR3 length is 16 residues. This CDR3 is CASSGGLAGVQETQYF. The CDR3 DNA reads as TGTGCCAGCAGTGGGGGACTAGCGGGGGTCCAAGAGACCCAGTACTTC.

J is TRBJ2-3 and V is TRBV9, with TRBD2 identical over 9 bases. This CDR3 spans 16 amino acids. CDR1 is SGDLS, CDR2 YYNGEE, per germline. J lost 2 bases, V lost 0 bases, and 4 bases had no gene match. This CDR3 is CASSVGGLANTDTQYF. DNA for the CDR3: TGTGCCAGCAGCGTAGGAGGACTAGCGAACACAGATACGCAGTATTTT. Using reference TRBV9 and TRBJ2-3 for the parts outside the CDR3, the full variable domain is DSGVTQTPKHLITATGQRVTLRCSPRSGDLSVYWYQQSLDQGLQFLIQYYNGEERAKGNILERFSAQQFPDLHSELNLSSLELGDSALYFCASSVGGLANTDTQYFGPGTRLTVL.